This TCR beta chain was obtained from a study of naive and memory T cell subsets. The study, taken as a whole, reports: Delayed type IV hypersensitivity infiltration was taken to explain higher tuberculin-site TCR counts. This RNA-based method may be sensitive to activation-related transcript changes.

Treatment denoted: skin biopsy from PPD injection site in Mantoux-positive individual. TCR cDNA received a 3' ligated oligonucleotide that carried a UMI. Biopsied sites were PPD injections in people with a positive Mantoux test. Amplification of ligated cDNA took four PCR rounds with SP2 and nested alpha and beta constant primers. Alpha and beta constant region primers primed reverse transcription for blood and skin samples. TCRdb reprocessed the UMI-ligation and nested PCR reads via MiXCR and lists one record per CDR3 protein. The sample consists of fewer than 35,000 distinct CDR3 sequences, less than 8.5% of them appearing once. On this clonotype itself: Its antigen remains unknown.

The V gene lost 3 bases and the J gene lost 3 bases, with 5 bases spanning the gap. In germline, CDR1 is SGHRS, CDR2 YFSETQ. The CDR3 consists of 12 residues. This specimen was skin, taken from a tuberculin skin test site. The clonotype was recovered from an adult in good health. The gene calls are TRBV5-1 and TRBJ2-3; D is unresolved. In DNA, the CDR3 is TGCGCCAGCAGCTGGGATACAGATACGCAGTATTTT. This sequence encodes CASSWDTDTQYF.